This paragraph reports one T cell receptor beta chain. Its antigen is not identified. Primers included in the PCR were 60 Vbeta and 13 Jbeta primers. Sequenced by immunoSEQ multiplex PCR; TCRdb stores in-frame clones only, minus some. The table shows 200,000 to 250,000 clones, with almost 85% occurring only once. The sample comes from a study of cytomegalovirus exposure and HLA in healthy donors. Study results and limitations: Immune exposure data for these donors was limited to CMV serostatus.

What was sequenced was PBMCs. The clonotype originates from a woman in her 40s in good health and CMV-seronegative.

CDR3 sequence: CASSPNRDSLYGYTF. Written as DNA, the CDR3 is TGCGCCAGCAGTCCCAACCGGGACAGTTTATATGGCTACACCTTC. The chain couples TRBV4-3 to TRBJ1-2, with 7 bases matching TRBD1. CDR3 size: 15 residues. The V gene end was trimmed by 6 bases and the J gene end by 5 bases; junction bases not matched to a gene: 12. Germline CDR1 reads LGHNA; CDR2 reads YSLEER.